These 15 T cell receptor beta chains were all obtained from the same sample, sequenced in a study of Ad26.COV2.S vaccination and SARS-CoV-2 variants. Specified treatment: 15 to 20 received Ad26.COV2.S at low or high dose, single or two shots; 5 received placebo; per-sample allocation not given. The investigators took samples on day 63 after the first vaccine or placebo injection. Clones were sequenced by immunoSEQ multiplex PCR, and TCRdb holds only the in-frame ones, with some missing. Of 500,000 or so clones listed, about 91% are singletons. The sample consisted of peripheral blood, taken in a trial of Ad26.COV2.S vaccine versus placebo. These receptors were collected from a person aged 18-65 years who received the Ad26.COV2.S COVID-19 vaccine or a placebo.

The CDR3 region has the DNA TGTGCCAGGCCCCGGGGTTATTATAGCAATCAGCCCCAGCATTTT. As protein: CARPRGYYSNQPQHF. V is TRBV27 and J is TRBJ1-5; no clear D gene. The germline V gene has CDR1 MNHEY and CDR2 SMNVEV (reference sequence). This CDR3 spans 15 amino acids. Trimming removed 9 bases from V and 0 bases from J, with 15 bases in between.

The gene calls are TRBV7-2 and TRBJ2-7; tentatively, D is TRBD1 or TRBD2 (5 bases each). CDR1 and CDR2 from the germline V gene are SGHTA and FQGNSA. This CDR3 has 13 amino acids. Trimming pared 5 bases from V and 3 bases from J, leaving 11 bases between. The CDR3 DNA reads TGTGCCAGCAGCCAGGGAGTAGGCTACGAGCAGTACTTC. Protein: CASSQGVGYEQYF.

This clone was seen a single time. This chain uses TRBV7-3 with TRBJ2-1; D possibly corresponds to TRBD2 (5 bases). The germline gives CDR1 SGHTA, CDR2 FQGTGA. V was clipped by 3 bases and J by 9 bases, with 12 bases between them. The CDR3 is made up of 13 amino acids. The CDR3 DNA reads TGTGCCAGCAGCTTTGGGCGGGCAGGTGAGCAGTTCTTC. This sequence encodes CASSFGRAGEQFF.

This clone has just a few counts. The chain couples TRBV7-3 to TRBJ2-7, with 9 bases identical to TRBD1. CDR1 SGHTA and CDR2 FQGTGA come from the germline V gene. The CDR3 spans 15 residues. J lost 3 bases, V lost 6 bases, and 9 bases had no gene match. CDR3 nucleotide sequence: TGTGCCAGCAGAGGGTGCCGGGACAGGGTCTACGAGCAGTACTTC. Residues: CASRGCRDRVYEQYF. Variable domain in full (rest from reference TRBV7-3 and TRBJ2-7): GAGVSQTPSNKVTEKGKYVELRCDPISGHTALYWYRQSLGQGPEFLIYFQGTGAADDSGLPNDRFFAVRPEGSVSTLKIQRTERGDSAVYLCASRGCRDRVYEQYFGPGTRLTVT.

CDR3 in amino acids: CASSLIQGSGTEAFF. DNA for the CDR3: TGTGCCAGCAGTCTTATACAGGGTTCGGGGACTGAAGCTTTCTTT. The chain carries TRBV6-2 or TRBV6-3 and TRBJ1-1, with D possibly being TRBD1 (6 bases). The germline CDR1 and CDR2 sequences are MNHEY and SVGEGT. Trimming took off 5 bases at V and 5 bases at J, with 18 bases between the two ends. This CDR3 is built from 15 residues.

The rearrangement joins TRBV5-1 to TRBJ1-5; D is perhaps TRBD1 (5 bases). The CDR3 runs to 16 residues. Germline values: CDR1 SGHRS, CDR2 YFSETQ. The ends were cut back, 7 bases at V and 2 bases at J, with 19 bases in the middle. The CDR3 DNA reads as TGCGCCAGCTCCAGGGACCCCGGCGGGGGCAATCAGCCCCAGCATTTT. This encodes CASSRDPGGGNQPQHF.

On this clone: The limits of the CDR3 on the DNA are not certain, so only TCRdb's listed CDR3 is given. This chain links TRBV19 with TRBJ1-6. Germline CDR1 and CDR2: LNHDA and SQIVND (reference sequence). The length of the CDR3 is 13 amino acids, counting both ends. The CDR3 loop is CASTSGLHSPLHF.

The gene calls are TRBV6-2 or TRBV6-3 and TRBJ2-1, with D maybe TRBD2 (5 bases). The germline V and J ends were trimmed by 6 bases and 0 bases, with 24 bases remaining between them. The germline CDR1 and CDR2 sequences are MNHEY and SVGEGT. The CDR3 has 19 residues. In nucleotides, the CDR3 is TGTGCCAGCAGCCCTCCCCTTCCCGGGGATGGTGTCTCCTACAATGAGCAGTTCTTC. It encodes CASSPPLPGDGVSYNEQFF.

The CDR3 sequence: CASSKRQGANEKLFF. As DNA, the CDR3 is TGTGCCAGTAGTAAAAGACAGGGTGCTAATGAAAAACTGTTTTTT. The rearrangement joins TRBV19 to TRBJ1-4; the match to TRBD1 covers 7 bases. Germline trimming cut 4 bases from V and 3 bases from J; bases unmatched to any gene: 5. The CDR3 has 15 amino acids. Per the germline V gene, CDR1 is LNHDA and CDR2 is SQIVND (reference sequence).

The V gene is TRBV9, the J gene TRBJ2-3; a weak D match, TRBD2 (6 bases). This CDR3 contains 15 residues. Germline V lookup: CDR1 SGDLS, CDR2 YYNGEE. Trimming stripped 6 bases from V and 6 bases from J, with 20 bases between. This CDR3 is CASNEGTSWVDTQYF. The CDR3 bases are TGTGCCAGCAACGAAGGGACTTCTTGGGTCGATACGCAGTATTTT.

The chain recombines TRBV9 with TRBJ2-7, with 7 bases aligning to TRBD1. The CDR3 covers 14 residues. CDR1 and CDR2 from the germline V gene are SGDLS and YYNGEE. With 4 bases clipped from V and 1 base from J, the junction kept 5 bases outside the gene matches. The CDR3 loop is CASSTGQVSYEQYF. In DNA, the CDR3 is TGTGCCAGCAGCACCGGACAGGTTTCCTACGAGCAGTACTTC.

V and J are TRBV5-5 and TRBJ2-1; D perhaps matches TRBD2 (6 bases). This CDR3 is built from 17 residues. The germline V gene encodes CDR1 SGHKS and CDR2 YYEKEE (reference sequence). Deletions cut 1 base from V and 0 bases from J, with 14 bases between. CDR3 nucleotides: TGTGCCAGCAGCTTGATGGGTAGCGGAATCTCCTACAATGAGCAGTTCTTC. It encodes CASSLMGSGISYNEQFF.

This chain joins TRBV19 and TRBJ1-5; D is unresolved. The germline V gene has CDR1 LNHDA and CDR2 SQIVND (reference sequence). There are 13 residues in the CDR3. V dropped 7 bases and J dropped 4 bases, with 11 bases sitting between them. CDR3 coding DNA: TGTGCCAGTACCGATTACATAAATCAGCCCCAGCATTTT. This translates into CASTDYINQPQHF. Using reference TRBV19 and TRBJ1-5 for the parts outside the CDR3, the full variable domain is DGGITQSPKYLFRKEGQNVTLSCEQNLNHDAMYWYRQDPGQGLRLIYYSQIVNDFQKGDIAEGYSVSREKKESFPLTVTSAQKNPTAFYLCASTDYINQPQHFGDGTRLSIL.

The V call is TRBV7-3, the J call TRBJ2-1; tentatively, D is TRBD1 (5 bases). CDR1 and CDR2 (germline): SGHTA, FQGTGA. V lost 1 base and J 5 bases, leaving 6 bases between the germline ends. The CDR3 runs 13 residues. As DNA, the CDR3 is TGTGCCAGCAGCTTAATACAGGACAATGAGCAGTTCTTC. This gives the protein CASSLIQDNEQFF.

This chain connects TRBV30 to TRBJ2-5, with unresolved D. The CDR3 runs 13 residues. Germline CDR1 is GTSNPN and CDR2 is SVGIG (reference sequence). The V end was cut by 0 bases, the J end by 4 bases, with 9 bases between. The CDR3 nucleotides are TGTGCCTGGAGTGTGAAGGGCCTAGAGACCCAGTACTTC. It is translated as CAWSVKGLETQYF. Variable domain in full (rest from reference TRBV30 and TRBJ2-5): SQTIHQWPATLVQPVGSPLSLECTVEGTSNPNLYWYRQAAGRGLQLLFYSVGIGQISSEVPQNLSASRPQDRQFILSSKKLLLSDSGFYLCAWSVKGLETQYFGPGTRLLVL.